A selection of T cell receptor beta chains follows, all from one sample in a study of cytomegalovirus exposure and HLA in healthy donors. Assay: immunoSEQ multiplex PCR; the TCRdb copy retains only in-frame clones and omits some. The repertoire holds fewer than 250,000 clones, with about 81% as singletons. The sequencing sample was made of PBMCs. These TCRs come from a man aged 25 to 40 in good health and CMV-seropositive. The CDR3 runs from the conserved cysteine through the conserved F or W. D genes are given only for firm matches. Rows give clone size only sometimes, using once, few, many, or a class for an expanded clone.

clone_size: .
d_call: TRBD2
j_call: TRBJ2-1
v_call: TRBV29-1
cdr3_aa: CSVVLAGENNEQFF
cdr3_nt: TGCAGCGTTGTACTAGCGGGGGAAAACAATGAGCAGTTCTTC

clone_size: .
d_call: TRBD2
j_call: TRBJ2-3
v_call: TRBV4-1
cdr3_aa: CASSQVETSGAPDTQYF
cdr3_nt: TGCGCCAGCAGCCAAGTCGAGACTAGCGGGGCCCCAGATACGCAGTATTTT

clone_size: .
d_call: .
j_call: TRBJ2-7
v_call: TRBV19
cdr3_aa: CASSNIWREQYF
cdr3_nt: TGTGCCAGTAGTAATATTTGGCGGGAGCAGTACTTC

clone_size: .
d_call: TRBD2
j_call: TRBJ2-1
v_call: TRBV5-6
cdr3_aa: CASSCLGGGYNEQFF
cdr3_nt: TGTGCCAGCAGCTGTCTGGGGGGGGGATACAATGAGCAGTTCTTC

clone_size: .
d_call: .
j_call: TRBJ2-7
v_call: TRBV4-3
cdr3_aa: CASSQAQGGYEQYF
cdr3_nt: TGCGCCAGCAGCCAAGCCCAGGGTGGCTACGAGCAGTACTTC

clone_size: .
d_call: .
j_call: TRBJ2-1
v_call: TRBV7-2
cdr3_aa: CASSFAQGFRDEQFF
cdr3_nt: TGTGCCAGCAGCTTTGCCCAGGGATTTAGGGATGAGCAGTTCTTC

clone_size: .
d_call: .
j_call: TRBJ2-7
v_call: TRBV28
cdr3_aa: CASRGQGAYEQYF
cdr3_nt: TGTGCCAGCAGGGGGCAGGGCGCCTACGAGCAGTACTTC

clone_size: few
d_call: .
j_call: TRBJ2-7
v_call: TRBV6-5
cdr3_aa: CASTPNGGFHEQYF
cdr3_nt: TGTGCCAGCACTCCCAACGGAGGATTCCACGAGCAGTACTTC

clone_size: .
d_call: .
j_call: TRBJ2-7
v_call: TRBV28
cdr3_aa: CASRKDSRDTSFGVHYEQYF
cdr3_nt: TGTGCCAGCAGGAAAGATAGCCGGGACACGTCTTTCGGGGTTCACTACGAGCAGTACTTC

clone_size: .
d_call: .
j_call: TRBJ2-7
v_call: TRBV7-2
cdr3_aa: CASKFWGGGNYEQYF
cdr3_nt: TGTGCCAGCAAATTCTGGGGGGGCGGGAACTACGAGCAGTACTTC

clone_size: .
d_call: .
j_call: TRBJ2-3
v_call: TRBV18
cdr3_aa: CASSPFRSGTDTQYF
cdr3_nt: TGTGCCAGCTCACCGTTCAGGAGCGGGACAGATACGCAGTATTTT

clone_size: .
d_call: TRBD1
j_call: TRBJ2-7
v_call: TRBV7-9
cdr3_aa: CASSPRTGEGEQYF
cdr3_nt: TGTGCCAGCAGCCCGCGGACAGGGGAAGGCGAGCAGTACTTC

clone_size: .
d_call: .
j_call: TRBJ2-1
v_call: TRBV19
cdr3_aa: CASSITGSYNEQFF
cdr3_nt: TGTGCCAGTAGTATAACGGGATCCTACAATGAGCAGTTCTTC

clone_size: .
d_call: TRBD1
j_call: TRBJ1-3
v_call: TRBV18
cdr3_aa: CASSPAGQGTVSGNTIYF
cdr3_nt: TGTGCCAGCTCACCGGCCGGACAGGGTACCGTCTCTGGAAACACCATATATTTT

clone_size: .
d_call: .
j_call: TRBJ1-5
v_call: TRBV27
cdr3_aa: CASSLSQKQGSPQHF
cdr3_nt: TGTGCCAGCAGTTTATCTCAAAAACAGGGCAGCCCCCAGCATTTT

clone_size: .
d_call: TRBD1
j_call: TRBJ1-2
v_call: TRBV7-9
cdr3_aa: CASSSSGTGGNYGYTF
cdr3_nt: TGTGCCAGCAGCTCCTCCGGGACAGGGGGCAACTATGGCTACACCTTC

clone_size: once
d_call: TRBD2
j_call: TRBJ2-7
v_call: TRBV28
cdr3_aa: CASSHASGRASSYEQYF
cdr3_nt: TGTGCCAGCAGCCACGCTAGCGGGAGGGCCTCTTCCTACGAGCAGTACTTC